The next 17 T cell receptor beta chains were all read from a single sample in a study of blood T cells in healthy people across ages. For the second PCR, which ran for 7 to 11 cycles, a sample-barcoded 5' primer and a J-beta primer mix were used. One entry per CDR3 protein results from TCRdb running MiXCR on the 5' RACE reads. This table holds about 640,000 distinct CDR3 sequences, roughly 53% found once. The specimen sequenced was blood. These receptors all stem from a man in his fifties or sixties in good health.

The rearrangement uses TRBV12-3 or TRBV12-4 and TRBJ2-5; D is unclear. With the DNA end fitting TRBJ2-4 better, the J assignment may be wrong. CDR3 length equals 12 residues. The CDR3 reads CASSVGKNIQYF. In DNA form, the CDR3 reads TGTGCCAGCAGTGTAGGAAAAAACATTCAGTACTTC.

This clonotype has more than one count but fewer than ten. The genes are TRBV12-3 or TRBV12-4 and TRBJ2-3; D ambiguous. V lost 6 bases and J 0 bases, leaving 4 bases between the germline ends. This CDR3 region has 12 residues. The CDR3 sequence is CASRISTDTQYF. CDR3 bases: TGTGCCAGCAGGATAAGCACAGATACGCAGTATTTT.

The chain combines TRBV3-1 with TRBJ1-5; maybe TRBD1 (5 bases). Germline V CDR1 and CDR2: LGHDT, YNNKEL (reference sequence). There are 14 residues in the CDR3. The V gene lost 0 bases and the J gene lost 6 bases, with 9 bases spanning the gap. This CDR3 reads CASSQDPQVQPQHF. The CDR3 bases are TGTGCCAGCAGCCAAGACCCACAGGTTCAGCCCCAGCATTTT.

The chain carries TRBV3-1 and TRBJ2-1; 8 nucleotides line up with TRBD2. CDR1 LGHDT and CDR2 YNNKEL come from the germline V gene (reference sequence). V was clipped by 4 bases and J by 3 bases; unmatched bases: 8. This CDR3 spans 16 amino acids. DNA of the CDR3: TGTGCCAGCAGCCCATGGGCGGCGGGGGGCTACAATGAGCAGTTCTTC. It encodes CASSPWAAGGYNEQFF.

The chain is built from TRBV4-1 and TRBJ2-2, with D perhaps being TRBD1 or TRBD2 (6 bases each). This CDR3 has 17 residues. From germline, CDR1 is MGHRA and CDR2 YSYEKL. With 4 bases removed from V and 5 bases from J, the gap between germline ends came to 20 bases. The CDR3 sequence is CASSPPPRDKKTGELFF. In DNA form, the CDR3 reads TGCGCCAGCAGCCCGCCTCCGCGGGACAAAAAAACCGGGGAGCTGTTTTTT.

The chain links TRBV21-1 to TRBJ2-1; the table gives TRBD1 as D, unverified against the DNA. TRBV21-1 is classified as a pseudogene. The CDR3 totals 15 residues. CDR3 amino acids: CASSRTRVSYNEQFF. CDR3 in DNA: TGTGCCAGCAGCCGGACACGAGTATCCTACAATGAGCAGTTCTTC.

The CDR3 reads CASNRPGPNTEAFF. The DNA of the CDR3 is TGTGCCAGCAACCGTCCGGGACCGAACACTGAAGCTTTCTTT. The gene calls are TRBV6-2 or TRBV6-3 and TRBJ1-1, with a possible D match to TRBD1 (5 bases). Trimming removed 7 bases at V and 1 base at J, with 13 bases between. The CDR3 loop spans 14 amino acids. Germline V CDR1 and CDR2: MNHEY, SVGEGT.

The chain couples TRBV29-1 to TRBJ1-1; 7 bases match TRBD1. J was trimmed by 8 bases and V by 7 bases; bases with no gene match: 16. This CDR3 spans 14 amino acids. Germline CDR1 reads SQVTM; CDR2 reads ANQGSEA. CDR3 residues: CSAKATREQGEAFF. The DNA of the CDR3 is TGCAGCGCGAAGGCCACCAGGGAACAGGGGGAAGCTTTCTTT. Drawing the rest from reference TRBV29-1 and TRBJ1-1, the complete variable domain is SAVISQKPSRDICQRGTSLTIQCQVDSQVTMMFWYRQQPGQSLTLIATANQGSEATYESGFVIDKFPISRPNLTFSTLTVSNMSPEDSSIYLCSAKATREQGEAFFGQGTRLTVV.

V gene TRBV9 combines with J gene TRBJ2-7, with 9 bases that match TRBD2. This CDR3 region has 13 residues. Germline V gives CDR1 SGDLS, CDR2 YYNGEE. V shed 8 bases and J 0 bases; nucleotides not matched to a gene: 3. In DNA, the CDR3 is TGTGCCAGGAAACTAGCGGGCTCCTACGAGCAGTACTTC. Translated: CARKLAGSYEQYF.

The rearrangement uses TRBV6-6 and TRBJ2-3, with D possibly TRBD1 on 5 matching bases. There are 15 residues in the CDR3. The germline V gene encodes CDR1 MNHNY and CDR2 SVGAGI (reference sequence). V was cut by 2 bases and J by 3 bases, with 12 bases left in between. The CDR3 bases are TGTGCCAGCAGTTACCAGGGTAGTCCGACAGATACGCAGTATTTT. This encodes CASSYQGSPTDTQYF.

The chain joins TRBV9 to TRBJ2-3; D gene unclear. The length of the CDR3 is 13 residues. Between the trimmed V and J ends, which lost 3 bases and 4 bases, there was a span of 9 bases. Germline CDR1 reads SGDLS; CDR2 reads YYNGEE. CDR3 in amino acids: CASSARSSDTQYF. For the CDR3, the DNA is TGTGCCAGCAGCGCCCGTAGCTCAGATACGCAGTATTTT.

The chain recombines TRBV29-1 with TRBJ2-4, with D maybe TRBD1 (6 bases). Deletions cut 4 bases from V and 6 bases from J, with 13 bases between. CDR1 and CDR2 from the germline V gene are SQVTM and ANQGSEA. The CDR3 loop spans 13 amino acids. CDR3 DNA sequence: TGCAGCGTTGGATCGACAGGTTCAAACATTCAGTACTTC. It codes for CSVGSTGSNIQYF.

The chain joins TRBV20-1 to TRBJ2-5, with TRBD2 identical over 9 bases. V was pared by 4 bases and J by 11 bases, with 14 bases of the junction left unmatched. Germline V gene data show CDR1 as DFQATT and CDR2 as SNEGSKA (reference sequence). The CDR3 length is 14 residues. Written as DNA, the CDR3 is TGCAGTGCTATAGCGGGAGCGTGGGGCAATGAGCAGTACTTC. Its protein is CSAIAGAWGNEQYF.

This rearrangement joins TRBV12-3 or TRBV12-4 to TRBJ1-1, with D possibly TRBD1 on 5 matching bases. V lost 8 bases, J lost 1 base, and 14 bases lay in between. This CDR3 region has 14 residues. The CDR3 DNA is TGTGCCAGCGGCCGATTTGGGGGGAACACTGAAGCTTTCTTT. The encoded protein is CASGRFGGNTEAFF.

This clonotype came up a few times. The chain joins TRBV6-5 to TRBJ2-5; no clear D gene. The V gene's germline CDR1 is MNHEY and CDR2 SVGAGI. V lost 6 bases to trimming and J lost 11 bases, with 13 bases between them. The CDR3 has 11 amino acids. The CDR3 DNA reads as TGTGCCAGCAGCGCAAGCAATAAGCAGTACTTC. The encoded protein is CASSASNKQYF.

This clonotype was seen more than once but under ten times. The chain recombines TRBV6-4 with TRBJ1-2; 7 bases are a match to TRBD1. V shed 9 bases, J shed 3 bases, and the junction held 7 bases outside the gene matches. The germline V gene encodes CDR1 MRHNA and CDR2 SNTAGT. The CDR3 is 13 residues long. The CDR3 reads CARGGTADYGYTF. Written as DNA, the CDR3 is TGTGCCAGGGGGGGGACAGCGGACTATGGCTACACCTTC.

CDR3 protein: CASSSPGVPYNEQFF. DNA for the CDR3: TGTGCCAGCAGCTCCCCAGGGGTCCCCTACAATGAGCAGTTCTTC. The J gene is TRBJ2-1, the V gene TRBV7-9, with D possibly being TRBD1 (6 bases). Trimming took 4 bases from V and 2 from J, leaving 12 bases between them. CDR3 length equals 15 residues. CDR1 is SEHNR and CDR2 is FQNEAQ in the germline V gene (reference sequence).